This T cell receptor beta chain was profiled in a study of T cell changes during pregnancy in multiple sclerosis. This clone is a singleton in its sample. The table came from immunoSEQ multiplex PCR; TCRdb's copy has only in-frame clones and leaves some out. Of just under 50,000 clones in the sample, roughly 95% were seen once. The TCR originated in a female donor with multiple sclerosis, enrolled in a pregnancy study. The sample in question was CD4+ T cells from peripheral blood mononuclear cells, obtained in the third trimester of pregnancy.

Written as DNA, the CDR3 is TGTGCCAGCAGCTCGGGACAGCCGAACACTGAAGCTTTCTTT. This translates into CASSSGQPNTEAFF. The chain joins TRBV7-9 to TRBJ1-1; 7 bases are a match to TRBD1. The CDR3 is made up of 14 amino acids. The V gene end was trimmed by 4 bases and the J gene end by 1 base; junction bases not matched to a gene: 3. In germline, CDR1 is SEHNR, CDR2 FQNEAQ (reference sequence).